Each of the 17 T cell receptor beta chains below was sequenced from the same sample in a study of radiation and T cells in renal cell carcinoma. The table came from immunoSEQ multiplex PCR; TCRdb's copy has only in-frame clones and leaves some out. The sample consists of 150,000 or so clones, around 90% of them appearing once. This sample's time point: blood 4 weeks post-SBRT, at nephrectomy. The treatment denotes: 15 Gy SBRT to primary tumor, nephrectomy 4 weeks later. Sequences were derived from blood, sampled from a patient whose treatment included radiotherapy and nephrectomy. Source of these receptors: a woman in her forties or fifties with renal cell carcinoma.

CDR3 sequence (DNA): TGTGCCAGCCCGGAGCATGGCTACACCTTC. Translation: CASPEHGYTF. This chain joins TRBV7-3 and TRBJ1-2; D is unclear. Germline loops: CDR1 SGHTA, CDR2 FQGTGA. The CDR3 extends over 10 amino acids. The V gene lost 8 bases and the J gene lost 6 bases, with 7 bases spanning the gap.

The CDR3 sequence is CASSGRGSPRTGELFF. The CDR3, as DNA: TGTGCCAGCAGTGGCAGGGGAAGTCCCAGGACCGGGGAGCTGTTTTTT. This rearrangement joins TRBV14 to TRBJ2-2, with D tentatively TRBD1 (6 bases). This CDR3 region has 16 residues. V was trimmed by 6 bases and J by 5 bases, leaving 19 bases between them. CDR1 is SGHDN and CDR2 is FVKESK in the germline V gene.

V usage is TRBV5-1 and J usage is TRBJ1-1; 8 nucleotides align to TRBD1. This CDR3 comprises 18 residues. Germline CDR1 reads SGHRS; CDR2 reads YFSETQ. V shed 5 bases and J 1 base; nucleotides not matched to a gene: 16. The CDR3 DNA follows: TGCGCCAGCAGTTCGACCCTCGGACAGGGAAATGGGAACACTGAAGCTTTCTTT. Translating it yields CASSSTLGQGNGNTEAFF.

The J gene is TRBJ1-1, the V gene TRBV19; 8 positions agree with TRBD1. After removal of 3 bases from V and 6 bases from J, the junction contained 9 bases not matched to a gene. CDR3 length: 15 amino acids. The V gene's germline CDR1 is LNHDA and CDR2 SQIVND (reference sequence). CDR3 DNA: TGTGCCAGTAGTATGTTACCGTCAGGGGGCTCTGAAGCTTTCTTT. It codes for CASSMLPSGGSEAFF. The whole variable domain, filled in from reference TRBV19 and TRBJ1-1, reads DGGITQSPKYLFRKEGQNVTLSCEQNLNHDAMYWYRQDPGQGLRLIYYSQIVNDFQKGDIAEGYSVSREKKESFPLTVTSAQKNPTAFYLCASSMLPSGGSEAFFGQGTRLTVV.

V usage is TRBV27 and J usage is TRBJ1-2, with D tentatively TRBD1 (5 bases). V lost 7 bases, J lost 7 bases, and 19 bases lay in between. The CDR3 is made up of 14 amino acids. Germline CDR1 is MNHEY and CDR2 is SMNVEV (reference sequence). This CDR3 reads CASKPGLLRSGYTF. The CDR3 DNA sequence: TGTGCCAGCAAACCGGGGCTACTCCGGTCTGGCTACACCTTC.

The rearrangement uses TRBV6-6 and TRBJ1-5; the D is unclear. The germline V and J ends were trimmed by 8 bases and 0 bases, with 8 bases remaining between them. CDR1 and CDR2 from the germline V gene are MNHNY and SVGAGI (reference sequence). This CDR3 is 13 amino acids long. CDR3 in DNA: TGTGCCAGCCGAATGGATAGCAATCAGCCCCAGCATTTT. Residues: CASRMDSNQPQHF.

CDR3 loop: CASSLRNLGRSYGYTF. DNA for the CDR3: TGTGCCAGCAGCTTACGCAACCTAGGACGGAGCTATGGCTACACCTTC. This chain connects TRBV11-2 to TRBJ1-2; D unclear. Germline-derived CDR1 and CDR2 are SGHAT and FQNNGV. V dropped 2 bases and J dropped 4 bases, with 17 bases sitting between them. CDR3 length: 16 amino acids.

The chain couples TRBV6-5 to TRBJ1-1; D uncertain. The CDR3 extends over 13 amino acids. Germline values: CDR1 MNHEY, CDR2 SVGAGI. V dropped 4 bases and J dropped 2 bases, with 8 bases sitting between them. Here the CDR3 reads CASSFGPNTEAFF. Written as DNA, the CDR3 is TGTGCCAGCAGTTTTGGCCCAAACACTGAAGCTTTCTTT.

The V and J genes are TRBV15 and TRBJ2-1; D may correspond to TRBD1 or TRBD2 (6 bases each). Germline CDR1 reads LNHNV; CDR2 reads YYDKDF (reference sequence). The CDR3 consists of 14 residues. Trimming took 1 base from V and 7 from J, leaving 11 bases between them. CDR3 coding DNA: TGTGCCACCAGCAGAGGGGGGGCCGATAATGAGCAGTTCTTC. This encodes CATSRGGADNEQFF.

The chain uses TRBV6-6 and TRBJ2-5; 7 bases align to TRBD1. J was trimmed by 2 bases and V by 5 bases; bases with no gene match: 11. CDR1 and CDR2 from the germline V gene are MNHNY and SVGAGI (reference sequence). CDR3 length: 16 amino acids. The CDR3 DNA follows: TGTGCCAGCAGTCGACGCGGACAGGTCGGACAAGAGACCCAGTACTTC. Its translation: CASSRRGQVGQETQYF.

CDR3 sequence reads: CASSPRKIVGEQYF. The CDR3 coding sequence is TGTGCCAGCAGCCCCAGAAAGATAGTCGGGGAGCAGTACTTC. The V call is TRBV7-2, the J call TRBJ2-7; no firm D call. Germline V gives CDR1 SGHTA, CDR2 FQGNSA. The germline V and J ends were trimmed by 5 bases and 7 bases, with 18 bases remaining between them. The CDR3 runs to 14 residues.

The chain couples TRBV5-5 to TRBJ2-7; the D is unclear. CDR1 is SGHKS, CDR2 YYEKEE, per germline (reference sequence). Deletions cut 0 bases from V and 4 bases from J, with 11 bases between. CDR3 length: 14 residues. CDR3 in DNA: TGTGCCAGCAGCTTGGAGGGAATCAGGTACGAGCAGTACTTC. Its translation: CASSLEGIRYEQYF. Using reference TRBV5-5 and TRBJ2-7 for the parts outside the CDR3, the full variable domain is DAGVTQSPTHLIKTRGQQVTLRCSPISGHKSVSWYQQVLGQGPQFIFQYYEKEERGRGNFPDRFSARQFPNYSSELNVNALLLGDSALYLCASSLEGIRYEQYFGPGTRLTVT.

V gene TRBV7-9 combines with J gene TRBJ1-2, with TRBD1 as a possible D gene (5 bases). Germline V gene lookup returns CDR1 SEHNR and CDR2 FQNEAQ (reference sequence). Trimming took off 5 bases at V and 7 bases at J, with 20 bases between the two ends. The CDR3 is 15 amino acids. The chain's CDR3 is CASSAPGRDRGGYTF. CDR3 nucleotide sequence: TGTGCCAGCAGCGCCCCCGGGCGGGACCGAGGTGGCTACACCTTC.

The CDR3, as DNA: TGTGCCAGCTCACCACTTGCCCAGGCGAGCACAGATACGCAGTATTTT. Its translation is CASSPLAQASTDTQYF. V usage is TRBV18 and J usage is TRBJ2-3; no clear D. Trimming took off 1 base at V and 0 bases at J, with 11 bases between the two ends. This CDR3 comprises 16 residues. CDR1 is KGHSH, CDR2 LQKENI, per germline.

The CDR3 nucleotides read TGTGCCTGGAGAACCCTGTTGAGCCGGAGCGGCGAGCAGTACTTC. Its protein product is CAWRTLLSRSGEQYF. This chain joins TRBV30 and TRBJ2-7, with D possibly TRBD2 on 5 matching bases. V lost 3 bases to trimming and J lost 6 bases, with 21 bases between them. CDR1 and CDR2 from the germline V gene are GTSNPN and SVGIG (reference sequence). This CDR3 spans 15 amino acids.

The rearrangement uses TRBV7-9 and TRBJ1-2; TRBD1 matches at 9 bases. Germline V CDR1 and CDR2: SEHNR, FQNEAQ (reference sequence). Trimming removed 4 bases from V and 8 bases from J; junction bases left unmatched: 11. The CDR3 has 15 amino acids. CDR3 in amino acids: CASSSSDRGWGGYTF. CDR3 bases: TGTGCCAGCAGCTCTTCGGACAGGGGCTGGGGAGGCTACACCTTC.

The CDR3 spells CASSSDPATYEQYF. The CDR3 DNA reads as TGTGCCAGCAGCTCCGACCCAGCAACCTACGAGCAGTACTTC. J is TRBJ2-7 and V is TRBV11-3; D unclear. The CDR3 is made up of 14 amino acids. Germline V gives CDR1 SGHNT, CDR2 YENEEA. V was trimmed by 4 bases and J by 2 bases, leaving 12 bases between them.